This T cell receptor beta chain was recorded in a study of cytomegalovirus exposure and HLA in healthy donors. In the PCR, 60 Vbeta and 13 Jbeta primers were used. Clones were read by immunoSEQ multiplex PCR, and TCRdb kept only the in-frame ones, dropping some. The sample holds some 92,000 clones; 70% to 85% are singletons and the top ten take about 2.9%. At collection, donors were nominally healthy, but unrecorded immune exposures were probable. Study-wide points: Some V segments (TRBV6-2 and TRBV6-3 among them) were excluded as indistinguishable. Most TCR sequences showed up rarely, but some public TCRs showed up in many donors.

As concerns this clone: The antigen is undetermined.

V gave up 4 bases and J gave up 2 bases, with 15 bases separating them. This CDR3 has 15 amino acids. Per germline, CDR1 SGHRS and CDR2 YFSETQ. The sequenced sample was PBMCs. This clonotype was sampled from a man aged 25-45 years in good health and CMV-seronegative. V usage is TRBV5-1 and J usage is TRBJ1-1, with D tentatively TRBD1 (6 bases). CDR3 residues: CASSRPGQGNTEAFF. The CDR3 bases are TGCGCCAGCAGCCGCCCGGGACAAGGTAACACTGAAGCTTTCTTT.